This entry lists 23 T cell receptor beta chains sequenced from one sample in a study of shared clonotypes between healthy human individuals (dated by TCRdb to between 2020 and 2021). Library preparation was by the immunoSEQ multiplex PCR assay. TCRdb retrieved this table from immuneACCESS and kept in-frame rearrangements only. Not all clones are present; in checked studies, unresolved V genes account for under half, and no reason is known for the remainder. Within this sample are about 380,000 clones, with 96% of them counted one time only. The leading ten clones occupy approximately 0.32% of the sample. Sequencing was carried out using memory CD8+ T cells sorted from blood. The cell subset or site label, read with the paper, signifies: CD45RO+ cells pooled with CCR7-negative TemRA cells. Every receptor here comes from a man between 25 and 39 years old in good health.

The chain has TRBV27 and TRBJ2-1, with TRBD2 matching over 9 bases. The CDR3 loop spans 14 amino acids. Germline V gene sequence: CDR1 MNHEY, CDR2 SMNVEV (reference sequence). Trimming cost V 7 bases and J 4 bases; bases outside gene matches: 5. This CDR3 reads CASTSAGGYNEQFF. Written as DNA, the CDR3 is TGTGCCAGCACTTCAGCGGGGGGTTACAATGAGCAGTTCTTC.

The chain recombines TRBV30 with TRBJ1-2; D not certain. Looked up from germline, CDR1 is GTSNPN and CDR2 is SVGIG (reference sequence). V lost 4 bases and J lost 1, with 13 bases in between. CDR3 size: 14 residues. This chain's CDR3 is CAWTPFHLNYGYTF. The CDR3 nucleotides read TGTGCCTGGACCCCCTTCCACCTTAACTATGGCTACACCTTC. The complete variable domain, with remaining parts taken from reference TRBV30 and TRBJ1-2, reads SQTIHQWPATLVQPVGSPLSLECTVEGTSNPNLYWYRQAAGRGLQLLFYSVGIGQISSEVPQNLSASRPQDRQFILSSKKLLLSDSGFYLCAWTPFHLNYGYTFGSGTRLTVV.

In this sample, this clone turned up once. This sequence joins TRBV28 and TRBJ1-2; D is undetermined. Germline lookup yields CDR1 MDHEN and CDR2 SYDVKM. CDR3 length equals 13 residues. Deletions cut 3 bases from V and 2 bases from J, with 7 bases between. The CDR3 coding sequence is TGTGCCAGCAGTTTGACAAAAAACTATGGCTACACCTTC. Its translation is CASSLTKNYGYTF.

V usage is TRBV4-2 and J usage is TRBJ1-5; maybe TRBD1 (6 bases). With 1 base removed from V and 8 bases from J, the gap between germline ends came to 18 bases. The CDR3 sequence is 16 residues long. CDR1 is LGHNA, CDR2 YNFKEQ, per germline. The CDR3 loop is CASSQVFIQGIKPQHF. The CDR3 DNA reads TGTGCCAGCAGCCAAGTATTCATACAGGGTATCAAGCCCCAGCATTTT.

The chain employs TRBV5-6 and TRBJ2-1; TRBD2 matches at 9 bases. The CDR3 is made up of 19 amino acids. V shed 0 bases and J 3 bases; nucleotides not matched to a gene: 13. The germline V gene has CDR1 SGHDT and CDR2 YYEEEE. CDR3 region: CASSLDSGSGRTVYNEQFF. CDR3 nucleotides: TGTGCCAGCAGCTTGGACTCAGGTAGCGGGAGAACTGTCTACAATGAGCAGTTCTTC.

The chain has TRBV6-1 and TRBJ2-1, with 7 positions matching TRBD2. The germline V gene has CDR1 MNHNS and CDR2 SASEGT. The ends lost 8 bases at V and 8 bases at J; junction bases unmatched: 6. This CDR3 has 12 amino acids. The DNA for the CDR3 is TGTGCCAGCCGCGGACTAGTTTATGAGCAGTTCTTC. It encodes CASRGLVYEQFF.

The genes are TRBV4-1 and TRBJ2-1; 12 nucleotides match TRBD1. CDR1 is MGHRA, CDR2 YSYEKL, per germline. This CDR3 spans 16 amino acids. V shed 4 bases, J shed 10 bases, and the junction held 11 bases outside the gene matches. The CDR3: CASSPPPGQGAGEQFF. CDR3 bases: TGCGCCAGCAGCCCTCCTCCGGGACAGGGGGCAGGAGAGCAGTTCTTC.

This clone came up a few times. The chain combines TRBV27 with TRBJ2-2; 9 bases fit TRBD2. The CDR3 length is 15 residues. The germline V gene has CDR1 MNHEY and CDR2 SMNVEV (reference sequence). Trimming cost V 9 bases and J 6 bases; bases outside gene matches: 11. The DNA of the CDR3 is TGTGCCAGTGCTACTCCGGGACTAGCAGCCGGGGAGCTGTTTTTT. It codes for CASATPGLAAGELFF.

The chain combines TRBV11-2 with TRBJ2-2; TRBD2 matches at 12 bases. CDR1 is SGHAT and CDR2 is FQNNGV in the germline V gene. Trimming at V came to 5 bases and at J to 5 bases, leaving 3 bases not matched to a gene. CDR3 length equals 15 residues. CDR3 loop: CASSLTSGRTGELFF. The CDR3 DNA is TGTGCCAGCAGCCTGACTAGCGGGAGAACCGGGGAGCTGTTTTTT.

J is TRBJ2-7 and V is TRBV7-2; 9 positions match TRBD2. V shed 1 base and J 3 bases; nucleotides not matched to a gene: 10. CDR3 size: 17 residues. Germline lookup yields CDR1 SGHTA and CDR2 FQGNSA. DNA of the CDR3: TGTGCCAGCAGCTTAGTAGGTAGCGGGAGAATCGGCTACGAGCAGTACTTC. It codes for CASSLVGSGRIGYEQYF.

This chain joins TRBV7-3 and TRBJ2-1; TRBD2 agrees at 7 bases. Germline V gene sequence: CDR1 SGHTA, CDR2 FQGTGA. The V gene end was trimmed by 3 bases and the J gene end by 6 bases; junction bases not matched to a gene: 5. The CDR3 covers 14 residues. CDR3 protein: CASSLRLAVNEQFF. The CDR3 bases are TGTGCCAGCAGCTTGAGACTAGCCGTCAATGAGCAGTTCTTC.

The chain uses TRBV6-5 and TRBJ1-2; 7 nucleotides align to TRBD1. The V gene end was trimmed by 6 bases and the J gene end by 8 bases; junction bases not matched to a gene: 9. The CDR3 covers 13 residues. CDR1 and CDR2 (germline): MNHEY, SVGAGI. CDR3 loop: CASSHDRARGYTF. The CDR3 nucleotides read TGTGCCAGCAGCCACGACAGGGCTCGGGGCTACACCTTC.

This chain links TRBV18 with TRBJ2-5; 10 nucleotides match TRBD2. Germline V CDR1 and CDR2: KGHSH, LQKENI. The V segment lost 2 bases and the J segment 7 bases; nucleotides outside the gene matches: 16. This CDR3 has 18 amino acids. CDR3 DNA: TGTGCCAGCTCACCATTTACCAGCGGGAGGGCCGCCGCGGGGACCCAGTACTTC. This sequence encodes CASSPFTSGRAAAGTQYF.

The CDR3 coding sequence is TGTGCCAGCAGCTTTCGACTACCCCTAGCGGGAGGGATGTCTGGGGCCAACGTCCTGACTTTC. Translating it yields CASSFRLPLAGGMSGANVLTF. V and J are TRBV13 and TRBJ2-6, with 12 bases fitting TRBD2. Germline CDR1 PRHDT, CDR2 FYEKMQ (reference sequence). Trimming at V came to 3 bases and at J to 1 base, leaving 13 bases not matched to a gene. This CDR3 region has 21 residues.

The CDR3, as DNA: TGCGCCAGCAGCTTGGCCATCGGGACCACAGATACGCAGTATTTT. Encoded protein: CASSLAIGTTDTQYF. The chain recombines TRBV5-1 with TRBJ2-3; D could derive from TRBD1 or TRBD2 (5 bases each). CDR3 size: 15 residues. V was shortened by 0 bases and J by 2 bases, with 10 bases between the two germline ends. Germline CDR1 is SGHRS and CDR2 is YFSETQ.

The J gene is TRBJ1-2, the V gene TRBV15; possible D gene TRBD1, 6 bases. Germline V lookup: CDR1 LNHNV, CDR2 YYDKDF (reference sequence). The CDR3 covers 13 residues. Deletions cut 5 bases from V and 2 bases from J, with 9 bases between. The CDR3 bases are TGTGCCACCAGCGCCGGGACAAACTATGGCTACACCTTC. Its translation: CATSAGTNYGYTF.

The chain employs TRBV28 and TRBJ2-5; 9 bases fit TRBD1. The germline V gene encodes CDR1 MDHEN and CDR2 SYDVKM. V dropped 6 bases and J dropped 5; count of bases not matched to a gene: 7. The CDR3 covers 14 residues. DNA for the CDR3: TGTGCCAGCAGCCTGGGACAGGGCGGGGAGACCCAGTACTTC. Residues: CASSLGQGGETQYF.

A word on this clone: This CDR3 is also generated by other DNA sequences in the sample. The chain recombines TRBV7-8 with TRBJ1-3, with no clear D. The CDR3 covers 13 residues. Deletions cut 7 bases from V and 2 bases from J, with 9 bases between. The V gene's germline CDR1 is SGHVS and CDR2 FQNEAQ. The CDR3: CASTPLTGNTIYF. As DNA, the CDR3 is TGTGCCAGCACCCCGTTGACTGGAAACACCATATATTTT.

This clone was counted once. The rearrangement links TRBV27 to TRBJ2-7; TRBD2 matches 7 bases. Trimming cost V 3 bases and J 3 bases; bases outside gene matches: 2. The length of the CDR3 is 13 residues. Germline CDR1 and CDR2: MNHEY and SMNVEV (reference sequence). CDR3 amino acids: CASSFQRGYEQYF. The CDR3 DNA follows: TGTGCCAGCAGTTTCCAGCGGGGCTACGAGCAGTACTTC.

CDR3 DNA: TGTGCCAGCTCACCCCTAGGGGACCCCTCCTACGAGCAGTACTTC. It translates to CASSPLGDPSYEQYF. The gene calls are TRBV18 and TRBJ2-7, with D perhaps given as TRBD1 or TRBD2 (5 bases each). V lost 3 bases, J lost 0 bases, and 12 bases lay in between. Germline lookup yields CDR1 KGHSH and CDR2 LQKENI. The CDR3 sequence is 15 residues long.

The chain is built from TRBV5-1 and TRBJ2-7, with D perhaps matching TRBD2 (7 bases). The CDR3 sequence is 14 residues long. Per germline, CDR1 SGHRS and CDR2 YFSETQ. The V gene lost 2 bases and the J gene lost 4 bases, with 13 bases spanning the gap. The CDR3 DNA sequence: TGCGCCAGCAGCTTACAGGGAGGGGGATACGAGCAGTACTTC. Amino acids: CASSLQGGGYEQYF.

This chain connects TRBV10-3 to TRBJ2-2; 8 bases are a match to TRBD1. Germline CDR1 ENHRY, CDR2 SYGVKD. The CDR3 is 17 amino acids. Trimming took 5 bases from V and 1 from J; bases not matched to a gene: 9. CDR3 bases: TGTGCCATCAGTTATCGGACAGGGATGAAGAACACCGGGGAGCTGTTTTTT. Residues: CAISYRTGMKNTGELFF.

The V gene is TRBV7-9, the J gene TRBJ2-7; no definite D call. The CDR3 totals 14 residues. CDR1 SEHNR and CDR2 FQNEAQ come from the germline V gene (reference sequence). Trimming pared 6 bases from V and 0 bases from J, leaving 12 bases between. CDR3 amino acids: CASRPRGSSYEQYF. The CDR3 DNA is TGTGCCAGCAGACCCCGTGGTAGCTCCTACGAGCAGTACTTC.